This T cell receptor (beta chain) was captured in a study of shared clonotypes between healthy human individuals. Regarding the study as a whole: Clonotypes that were shared across several donors made up 4.5% to 5% of naive CD4 clonotypes.

Naive CD8 cells lacked CD45RO, underwent positive selection for CCR7 and left out terminally differentiated effector memory CD45RA+ cells. All donors qualified as healthy HIV-negative adults and had experienced no recent acute infections or vaccinations. Assay used: immunoSEQ multiplex PCR; TCRdb lists only in-frame clones, some missing. The data contain under 2,000,000 clones, about 95% of them singletons. This clone appeared once. The antigen is unknown. The germline V and J ends were trimmed by 2 bases and 0 bases, with 8 bases remaining between them. Per the germline V gene, CDR1 is MNHEY and CDR2 is SMNVEV (reference sequence). CDR3 length: 16 amino acids.

The receptor was derived from a man between 18 and 35 years old in good health. The specimen was naive CD8+ T cells sorted from blood. This rearrangement joins TRBV27 to TRBJ2-6; no reliable D call. The CDR3 is CASSLPIFSGANVLTF. As DNA, the CDR3 is TGTGCCAGCAGTTTACCTATCTTCTCTGGGGCCAACGTCCTGACTTTC.